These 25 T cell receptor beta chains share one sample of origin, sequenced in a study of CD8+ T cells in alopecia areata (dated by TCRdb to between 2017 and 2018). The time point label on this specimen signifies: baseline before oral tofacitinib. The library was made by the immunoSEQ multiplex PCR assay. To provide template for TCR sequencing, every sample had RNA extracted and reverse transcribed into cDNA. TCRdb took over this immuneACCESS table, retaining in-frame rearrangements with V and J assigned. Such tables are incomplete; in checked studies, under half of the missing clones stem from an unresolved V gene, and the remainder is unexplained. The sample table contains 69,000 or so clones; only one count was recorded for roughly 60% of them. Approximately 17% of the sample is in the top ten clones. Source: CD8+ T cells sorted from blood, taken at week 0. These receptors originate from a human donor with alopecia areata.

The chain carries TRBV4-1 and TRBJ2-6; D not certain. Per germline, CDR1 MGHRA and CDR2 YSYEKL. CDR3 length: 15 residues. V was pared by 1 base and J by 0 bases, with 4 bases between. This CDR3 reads CASSQVLSGANVLTF. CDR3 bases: TGCGCCAGCAGCCAAGTCCTCTCTGGGGCCAACGTCCTGACTTTC.

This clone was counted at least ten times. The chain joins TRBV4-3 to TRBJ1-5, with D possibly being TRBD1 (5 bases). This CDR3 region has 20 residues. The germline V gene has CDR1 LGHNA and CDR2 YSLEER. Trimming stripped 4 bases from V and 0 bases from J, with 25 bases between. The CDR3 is CASSLLAGGQGSYSNQPQHF. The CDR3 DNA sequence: TGCGCCAGCAGCCTCCTTGCGGGAGGGCAGGGATCCTATAGCAATCAGCCCCAGCATTTT.

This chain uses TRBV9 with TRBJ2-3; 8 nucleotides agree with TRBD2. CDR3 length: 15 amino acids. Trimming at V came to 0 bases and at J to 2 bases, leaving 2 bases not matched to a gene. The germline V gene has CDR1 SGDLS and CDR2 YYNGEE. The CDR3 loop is CASSVAGGYTDTQYF. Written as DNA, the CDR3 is TGTGCCAGCAGCGTAGCGGGGGGGTACACAGATACGCAGTATTTT.

The DNA for the CDR3 is TGTGCCACCAGTGAGACTAGCGGGGGACAAGAGACCCAGTACTTC. Amino acids: CATSETSGGQETQYF. V usage is TRBV15 and J usage is TRBJ2-5, with 12 bases lining up with TRBD2. The germline V gene has CDR1 LNHNV and CDR2 YYDKDF (reference sequence). The V gene end was trimmed by 6 bases and the J gene end by 2 bases; junction bases not matched to a gene: 4. The CDR3 contains 15 residues.

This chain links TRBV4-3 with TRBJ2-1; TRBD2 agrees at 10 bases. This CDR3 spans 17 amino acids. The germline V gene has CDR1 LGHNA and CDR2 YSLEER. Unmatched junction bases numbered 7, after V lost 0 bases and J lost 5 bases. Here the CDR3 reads CASSQDPSGGQNNEQFF. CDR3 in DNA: TGCGCCAGCAGCCAAGACCCTAGCGGGGGACAAAACAATGAGCAGTTCTTC.

The CDR3 reads CSVEPWDGRNTIYF. CDR3 nucleotide sequence: TGCAGCGTTGAACCTTGGGACGGGCGGAACACCATATATTTT. This chain uses TRBV29-1 with TRBJ1-3; possibly TRBD1 for D (5 bases). The length of the CDR3 is 14 residues. The germline V gene encodes CDR1 SQVTM and CDR2 ANQGSEA. Trimming left V 2 bases short and J 7 bases short, with 15 bases between.

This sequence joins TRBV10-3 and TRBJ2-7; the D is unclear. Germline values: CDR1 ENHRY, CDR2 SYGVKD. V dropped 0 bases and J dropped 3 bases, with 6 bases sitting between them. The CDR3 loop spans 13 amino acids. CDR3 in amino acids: CAISESSLYEQYF. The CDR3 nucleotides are TGTGCCATCAGTGAGTCCAGCCTCTACGAGCAGTACTTC.

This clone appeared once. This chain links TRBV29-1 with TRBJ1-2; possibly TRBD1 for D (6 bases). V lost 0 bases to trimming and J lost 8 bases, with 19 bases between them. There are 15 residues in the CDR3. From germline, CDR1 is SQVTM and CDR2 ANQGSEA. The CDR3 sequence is CSVEDWLGGAEGYTF. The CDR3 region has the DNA TGCAGCGTTGAAGATTGGCTCGGGGGCGCGGAGGGCTACACCTTC.

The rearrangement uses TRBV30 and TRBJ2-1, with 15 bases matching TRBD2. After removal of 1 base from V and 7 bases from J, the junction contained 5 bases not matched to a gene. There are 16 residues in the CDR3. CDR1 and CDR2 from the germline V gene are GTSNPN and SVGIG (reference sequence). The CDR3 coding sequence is TGTGCCTGGAGTGGGACTAGCGGGAGGGAGGGGAATGAGCAGTTCTTC. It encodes CAWSGTSGREGNEQFF.

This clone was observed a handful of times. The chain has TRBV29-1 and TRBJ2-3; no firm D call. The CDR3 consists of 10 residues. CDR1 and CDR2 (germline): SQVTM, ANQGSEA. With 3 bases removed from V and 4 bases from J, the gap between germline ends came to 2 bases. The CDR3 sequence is CSVESDTQYF. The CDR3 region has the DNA TGCAGCGTTGAGTCAGATACGCAGTATTTT.

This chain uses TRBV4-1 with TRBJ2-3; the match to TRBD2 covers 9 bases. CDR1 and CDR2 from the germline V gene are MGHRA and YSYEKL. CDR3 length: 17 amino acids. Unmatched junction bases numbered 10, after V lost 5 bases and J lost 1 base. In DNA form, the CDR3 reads TGCGCCAGCAGCGGAGAAGAGCGGGGGGTCCGCACAGATACGCAGTATTTT. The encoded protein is CASSGEERGVRTDTQYF.

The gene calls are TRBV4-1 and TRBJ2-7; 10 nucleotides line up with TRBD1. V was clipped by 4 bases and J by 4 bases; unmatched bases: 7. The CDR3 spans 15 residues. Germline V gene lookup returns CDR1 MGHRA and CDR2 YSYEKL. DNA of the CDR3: TGCGCCAGCAGCCTTTCCGGGACAGGGGCATACGAGCAGTACTTC. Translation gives CASSLSGTGAYEQYF.

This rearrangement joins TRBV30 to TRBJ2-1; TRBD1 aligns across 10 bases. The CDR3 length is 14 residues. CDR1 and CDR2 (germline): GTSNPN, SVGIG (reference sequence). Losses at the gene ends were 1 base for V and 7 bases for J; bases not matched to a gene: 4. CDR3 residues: CAWSDGTGANEQFF. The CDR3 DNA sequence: TGTGCCTGGAGTGACGGGACAGGGGCAAATGAGCAGTTCTTC.

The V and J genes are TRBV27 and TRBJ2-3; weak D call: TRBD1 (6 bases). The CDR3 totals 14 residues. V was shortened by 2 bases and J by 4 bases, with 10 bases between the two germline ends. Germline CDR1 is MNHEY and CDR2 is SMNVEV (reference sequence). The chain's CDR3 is CASSLIRGSDTQYF. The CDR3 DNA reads TGTGCCAGCAGTTTAATCAGGGGTTCAGATACGCAGTATTTT.

CDR3 sequence reads: CATATSAAHHEQYF. Here the CDR3 DNA reads TGTGCCACCGCGACCTCGGCAGCCCACCACGAGCAGTACTTC. This sequence joins TRBV2 and TRBJ2-7; D gene ambiguous. CDR1 and CDR2 from the germline V gene are SNHLY and FYNNEI. The CDR3 covers 14 residues. Trimming cost V 10 bases and J 5 bases, with 21 bases left between them.

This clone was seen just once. CDR3 sequence (DNA): TGCGCCAGCAGCCAAGTGCCAGGGTCGGACACTGAAGCTTTCTTT. Amino acid sequence: CASSQVPGSDTEAFF. The chain has TRBV4-1 and TRBJ1-1, with a weak D call TRBD1 (5 bases). Germline CDR1 MGHRA, CDR2 YSYEKL. The CDR3 contains 15 residues. V lost 1 base, J lost 3 bases, and 12 bases lay in between.

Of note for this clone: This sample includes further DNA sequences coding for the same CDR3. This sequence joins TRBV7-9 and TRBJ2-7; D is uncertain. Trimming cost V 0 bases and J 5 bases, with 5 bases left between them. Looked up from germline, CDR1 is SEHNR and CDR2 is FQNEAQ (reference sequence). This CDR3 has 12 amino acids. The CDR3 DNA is TGTGCCAGCAGCTTAGCCCGCAACGAGCAGTACTTC. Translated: CASSLARNEQYF. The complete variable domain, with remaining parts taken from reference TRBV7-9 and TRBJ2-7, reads DTGVSQNPRHKITKRGQNVTFRCDPISEHNRLYWYRQTLGQGPEFLTYFQNEAQLEKSRLLSDRFSAERPKGSFSTLEIQRTEQGDSAMYLCASSLARNEQYFGPGTRLTVT.

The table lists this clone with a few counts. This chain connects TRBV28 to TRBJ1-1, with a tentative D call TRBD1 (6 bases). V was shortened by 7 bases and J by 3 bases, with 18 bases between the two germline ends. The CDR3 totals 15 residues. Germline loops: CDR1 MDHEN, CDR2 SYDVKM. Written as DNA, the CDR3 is TGTGCCAGCACCCTCATTGGGGGGCGCCACACTGAAGCTTTCTTT. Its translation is CASTLIGGRHTEAFF.

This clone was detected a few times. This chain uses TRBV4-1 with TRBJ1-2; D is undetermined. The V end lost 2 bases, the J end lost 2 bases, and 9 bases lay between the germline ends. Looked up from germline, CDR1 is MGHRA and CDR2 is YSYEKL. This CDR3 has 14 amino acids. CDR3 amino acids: CASSQTQENYGYTF. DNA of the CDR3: TGCGCCAGCAGCCAAACACAAGAAAACTATGGCTACACCTTC.

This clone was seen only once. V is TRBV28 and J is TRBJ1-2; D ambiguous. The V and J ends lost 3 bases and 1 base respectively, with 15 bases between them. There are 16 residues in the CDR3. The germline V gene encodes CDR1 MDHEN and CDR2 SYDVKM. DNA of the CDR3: TGTGCCAGCAGTTTTAATACGGTTCCTGGTAACTATGGCTACACCTTC. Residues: CASSFNTVPGNYGYTF.

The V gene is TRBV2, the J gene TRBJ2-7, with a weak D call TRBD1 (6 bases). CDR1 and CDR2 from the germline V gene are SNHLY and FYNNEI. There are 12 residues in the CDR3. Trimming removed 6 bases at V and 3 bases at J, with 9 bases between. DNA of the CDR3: TGTGCCAGCAGCTGGACAGTCTACGAGCAGTACTTC. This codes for CASSWTVYEQYF. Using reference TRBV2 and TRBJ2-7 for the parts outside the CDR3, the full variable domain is EPEVTQTPSHQVTQMGQEVILRCVPISNHLYFYWYRQILGQKVEFLVSFYNNEISEKSEIFDDQFSVERPDGSNFTLKIRSTKLEDSAMYFCASSWTVYEQYFGPGTRLTVT.

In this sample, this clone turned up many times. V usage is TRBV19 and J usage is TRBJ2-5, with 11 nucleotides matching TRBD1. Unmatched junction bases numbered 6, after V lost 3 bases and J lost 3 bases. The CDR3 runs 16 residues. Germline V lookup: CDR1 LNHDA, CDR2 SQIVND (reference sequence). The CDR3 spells CASSIGVGQGEETQYF. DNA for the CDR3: TGTGCCAGTAGTATTGGAGTGGGACAGGGGGAAGAGACCCAGTACTTC. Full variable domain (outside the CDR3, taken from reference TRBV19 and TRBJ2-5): DGGITQSPKYLFRKEGQNVTLSCEQNLNHDAMYWYRQDPGQGLRLIYYSQIVNDFQKGDIAEGYSVSREKKESFPLTVTSAQKNPTAFYLCASSIGVGQGEETQYFGPGTRLLVL.

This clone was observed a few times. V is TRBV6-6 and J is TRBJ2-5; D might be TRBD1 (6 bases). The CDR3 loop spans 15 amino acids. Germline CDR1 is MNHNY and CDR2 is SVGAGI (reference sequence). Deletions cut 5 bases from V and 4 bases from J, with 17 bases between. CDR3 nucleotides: TGTGCCAGCAGTCTGGGGGCAGGGATTAGAGAGACCCAGTACTTC. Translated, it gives CASSLGAGIRETQYF.

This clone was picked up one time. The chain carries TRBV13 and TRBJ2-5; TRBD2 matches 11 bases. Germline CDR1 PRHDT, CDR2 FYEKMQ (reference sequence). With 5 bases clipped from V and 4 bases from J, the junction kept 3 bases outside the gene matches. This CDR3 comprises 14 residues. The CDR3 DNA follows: TGTGCCAGCAGCATTACTAGCGGGAGAGAGACCCAGTACTTC. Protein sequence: CASSITSGRETQYF.

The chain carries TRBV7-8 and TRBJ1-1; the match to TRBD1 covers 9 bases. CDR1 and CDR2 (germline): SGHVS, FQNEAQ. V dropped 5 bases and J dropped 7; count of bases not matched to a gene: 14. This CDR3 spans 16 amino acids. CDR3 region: CASSPLPRTGEDEAFF. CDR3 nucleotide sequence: TGTGCCAGCAGCCCCTTGCCCAGGACAGGGGAGGATGAAGCTTTCTTT.